This TCR beta chain appears in the sequencing data of a study of T cells after yellow fever vaccination. This clonotype has at least ten counts. What it recognizes is unknown. TCRdb independently ran MiXCR on the 5' RACE reads; one entry per CDR3 protein. Among about 340,000 distinct CDR3 sequences, around 3.9% were seen once, and the ten largest hold more than 20%. Study-level points and caveats: It was a small share of clonotypes that appeared in both CD4 and CD8 compartments. Detected again after the booster were most primary-vaccination clones, at approximately 95% CD4 and 88% CD8.

The CDR3 loop spans 15 amino acids. V lost 5 bases and J lost 6; bases outside the gene matches: 11. The chain uses TRBV12-3 or TRBV12-4 and TRBJ1-1; the match to TRBD1 covers 8 bases. The receptor was derived from a man aged 18 to 29 who received the YFV17D yellow fever vaccine. Sequencing was performed on PBMCs, taken 5 days after the yellow fever booster vaccination. Written as DNA, the CDR3 is TGTGCCAGCAGTCGACGGACAGGGAGGTTAGCTGAAGCTTTCTTT. Its translation is CASSRRTGRLAEAFF.